The following is a T cell receptor (beta chain) sequence with its context. The data are from a study of spatial heterogeneity in lung cancer. Individually, TCR cDNA molecules were each labelled with a unique molecular identifier. MiXCR, applied by TCRdb to the 5' RACE reads, yields one record per CDR3 protein. Here the sample spans 89,000 or so distinct CDR3 sequences, approximately 21% being singletons. Time point here: sample taken at primary tumor resection. Frozen PBMC, nontumor lung or tumor provided whole RNA, which was sequenced unsorted. The donors were 55 to 85 patients with non-small cell lung cancer that was early-stage and untreated. Germline CDR1 SGHVS, CDR2 FQNEAQ. This CDR3 spans 18 amino acids. J lost 7 bases, V lost 2 bases, and 17 bases had no gene match.

The chain employs TRBV7-8 and TRBJ1-5, with TRBD1 matching over 7 bases. Sequencing was performed on PBMCs, taken at surgery. The sequence was collected from a male donor with early-stage non-small cell lung cancer. CDR3 in amino acids: CASSLIQRGGGVNQPQHF. The CDR3 DNA follows: TGTGCCAGCAGCTTAATTCAGCGTGGAGGGGGCGTTAACCAGCCCCAGCATTTT.